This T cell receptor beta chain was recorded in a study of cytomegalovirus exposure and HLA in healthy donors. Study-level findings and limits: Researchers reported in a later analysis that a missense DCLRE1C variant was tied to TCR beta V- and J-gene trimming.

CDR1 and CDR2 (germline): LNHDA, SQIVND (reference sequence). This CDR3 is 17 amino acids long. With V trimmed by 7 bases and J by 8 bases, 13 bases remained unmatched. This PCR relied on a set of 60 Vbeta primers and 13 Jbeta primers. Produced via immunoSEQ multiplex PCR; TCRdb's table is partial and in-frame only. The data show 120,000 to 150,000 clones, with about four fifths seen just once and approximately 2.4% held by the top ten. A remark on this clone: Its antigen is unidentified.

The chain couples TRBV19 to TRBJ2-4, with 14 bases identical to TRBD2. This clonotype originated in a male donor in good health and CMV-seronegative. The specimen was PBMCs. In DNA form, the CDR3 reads TGTGCCAGTAAAGGGGGGACTAGCGGGAGTTCAGTGGACATTCAGTACTTC. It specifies CASKGGTSGSSVDIQYF.